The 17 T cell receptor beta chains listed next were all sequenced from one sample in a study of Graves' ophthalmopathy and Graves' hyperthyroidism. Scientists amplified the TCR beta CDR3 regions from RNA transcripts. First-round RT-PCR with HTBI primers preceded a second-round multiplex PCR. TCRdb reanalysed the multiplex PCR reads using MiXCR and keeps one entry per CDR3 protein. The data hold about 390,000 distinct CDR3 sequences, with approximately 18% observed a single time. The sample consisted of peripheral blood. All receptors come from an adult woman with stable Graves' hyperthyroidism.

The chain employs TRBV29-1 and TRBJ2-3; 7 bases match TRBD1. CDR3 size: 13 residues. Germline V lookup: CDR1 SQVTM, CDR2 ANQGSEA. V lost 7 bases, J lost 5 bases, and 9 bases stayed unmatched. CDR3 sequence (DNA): TGCAGCGGGTGGACAGGCGCGGGAGATACGCAGTATTTT. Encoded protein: CSGWTGAGDTQYF.

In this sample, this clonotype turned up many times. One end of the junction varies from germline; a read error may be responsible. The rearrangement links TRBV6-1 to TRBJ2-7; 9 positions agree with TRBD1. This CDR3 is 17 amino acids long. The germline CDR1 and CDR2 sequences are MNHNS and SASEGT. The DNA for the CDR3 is TGTGCCAGCAGAGAACGGTCCGGGACAGGGATCTCCCACGAGCAGTACTTC. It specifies CASRERSGTGISHEQYF.

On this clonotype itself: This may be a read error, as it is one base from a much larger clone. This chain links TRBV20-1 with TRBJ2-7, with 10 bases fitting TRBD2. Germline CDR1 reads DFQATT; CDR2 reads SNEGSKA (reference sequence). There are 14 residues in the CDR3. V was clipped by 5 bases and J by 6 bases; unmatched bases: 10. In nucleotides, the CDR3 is TGCAGTGCTTACCCTAGCGGGAGCCCGTGCGAGCAGTACTTC. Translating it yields CSAYPSGSPCEQYF.

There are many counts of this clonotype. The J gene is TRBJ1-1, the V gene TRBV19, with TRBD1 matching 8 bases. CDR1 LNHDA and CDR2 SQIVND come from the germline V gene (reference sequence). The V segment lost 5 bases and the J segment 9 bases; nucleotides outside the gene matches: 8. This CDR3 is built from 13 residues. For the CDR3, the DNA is TGTGCCAGTAGTGGATTAGCAGGGGGCAAAGCTTTCTTT. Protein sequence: CASSGLAGGKAFF.

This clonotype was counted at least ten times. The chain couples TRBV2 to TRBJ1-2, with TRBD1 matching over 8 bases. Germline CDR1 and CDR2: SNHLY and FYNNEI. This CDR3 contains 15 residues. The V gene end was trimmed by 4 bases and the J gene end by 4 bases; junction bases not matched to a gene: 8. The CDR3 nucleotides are TGTGCCAGCAGTGGGAGACAGGGGCCTCGCTATGGCTACACCTTC. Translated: CASSGRQGPRYGYTF.

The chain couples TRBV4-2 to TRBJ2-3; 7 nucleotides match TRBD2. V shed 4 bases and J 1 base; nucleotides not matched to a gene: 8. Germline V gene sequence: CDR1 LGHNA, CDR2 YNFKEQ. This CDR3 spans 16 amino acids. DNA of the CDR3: TGTGCCAGCAGCCCCAAGTGGCTAGCGGGCACAGATACGCAGTATTTT. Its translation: CASSPKWLAGTDTQYF.

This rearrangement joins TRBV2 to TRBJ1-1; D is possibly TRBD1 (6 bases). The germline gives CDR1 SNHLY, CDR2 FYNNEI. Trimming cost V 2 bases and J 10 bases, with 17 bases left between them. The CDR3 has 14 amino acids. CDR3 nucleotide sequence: TGTGCCAGCAGTGAACCCCACAGGGTGGTGAGAGCTTTCTTT. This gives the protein CASSEPHRVVRAFF.

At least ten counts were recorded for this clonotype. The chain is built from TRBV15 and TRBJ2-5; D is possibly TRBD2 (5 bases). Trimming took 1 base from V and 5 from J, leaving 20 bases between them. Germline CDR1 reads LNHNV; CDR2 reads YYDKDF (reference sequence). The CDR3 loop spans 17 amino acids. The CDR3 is CATSRGVLDSFDETQYF. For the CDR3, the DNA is TGTGCCACCAGCAGAGGAGTCTTGGACTCATTTGACGAGACCCAGTACTTC.

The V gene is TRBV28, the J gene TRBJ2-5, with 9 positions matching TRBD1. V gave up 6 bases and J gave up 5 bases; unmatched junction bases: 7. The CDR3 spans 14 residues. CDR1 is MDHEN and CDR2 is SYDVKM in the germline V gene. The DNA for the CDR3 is TGTGCCAGCAGGGCGGACAGGGGTAGGGAGACCCAGTACTTC. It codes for CASRADRGRETQYF.

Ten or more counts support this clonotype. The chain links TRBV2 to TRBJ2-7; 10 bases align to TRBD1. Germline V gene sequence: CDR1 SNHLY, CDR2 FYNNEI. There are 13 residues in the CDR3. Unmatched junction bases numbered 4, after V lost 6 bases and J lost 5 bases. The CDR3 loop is CASRTGGIDEQYF. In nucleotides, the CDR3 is TGTGCCAGCAGGACAGGGGGCATCGACGAGCAGTACTTC.

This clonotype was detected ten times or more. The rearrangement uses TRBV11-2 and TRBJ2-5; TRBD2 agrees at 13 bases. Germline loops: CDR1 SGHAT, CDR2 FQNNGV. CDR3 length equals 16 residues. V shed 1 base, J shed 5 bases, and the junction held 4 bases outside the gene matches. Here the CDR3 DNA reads TGTGCCAGCAGCTTAGTGGGACTAGCGGGAAAGGAGACCCAGTACTTC. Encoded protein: CASSLVGLAGKETQYF.

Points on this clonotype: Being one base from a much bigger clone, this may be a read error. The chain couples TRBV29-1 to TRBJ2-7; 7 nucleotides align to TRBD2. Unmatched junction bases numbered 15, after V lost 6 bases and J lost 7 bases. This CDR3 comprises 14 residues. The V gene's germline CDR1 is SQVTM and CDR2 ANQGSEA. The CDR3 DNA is TGCAGCGTGCAAAGCGGGACTACAAAATGGGAGCAGTACGTC. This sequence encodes CSVQSGTTKWEQYV.

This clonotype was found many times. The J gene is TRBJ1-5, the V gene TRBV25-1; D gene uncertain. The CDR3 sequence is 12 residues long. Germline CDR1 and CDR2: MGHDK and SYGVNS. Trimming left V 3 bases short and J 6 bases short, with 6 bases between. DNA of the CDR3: TGTGCCAGCAGTGAGGGGTTTCAGCCCCAGCATTTT. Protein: CASSEGFQPQHF.

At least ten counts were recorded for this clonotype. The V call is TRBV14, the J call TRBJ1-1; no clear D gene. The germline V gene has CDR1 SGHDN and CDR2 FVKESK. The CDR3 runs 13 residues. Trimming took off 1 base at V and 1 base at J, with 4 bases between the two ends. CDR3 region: CASSQVRNTEAFF. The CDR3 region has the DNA TGTGCCAGCAGCCAAGTAAGGAACACTGAAGCTTTCTTT.

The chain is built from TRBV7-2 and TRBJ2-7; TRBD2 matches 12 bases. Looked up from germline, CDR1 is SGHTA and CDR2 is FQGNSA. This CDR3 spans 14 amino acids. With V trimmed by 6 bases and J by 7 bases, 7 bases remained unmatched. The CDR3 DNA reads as TGTGCCAGCAGTAAGACTAGCGGGAGAGGTGAGCAGTACTTC. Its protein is CASSKTSGRGEQYF. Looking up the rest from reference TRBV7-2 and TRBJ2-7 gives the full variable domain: GAGVSQSPSNKVTEKGKDVELRCDPISGHTALYWYRQSLGQGLEFLIYFQGNSAPDKSGLPSDRFSAERTGGSVSTLTIQRTQQEDSAVYLCASSKTSGRGEQYFGPGTRLTVT.

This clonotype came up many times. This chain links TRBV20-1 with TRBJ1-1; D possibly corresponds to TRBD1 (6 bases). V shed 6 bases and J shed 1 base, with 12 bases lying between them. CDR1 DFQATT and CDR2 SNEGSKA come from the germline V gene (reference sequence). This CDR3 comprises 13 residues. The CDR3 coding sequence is TGCAGTGCGCAGGGGCGAGGGAACACTGAAGCTTTCTTT. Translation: CSAQGRGNTEAFF.

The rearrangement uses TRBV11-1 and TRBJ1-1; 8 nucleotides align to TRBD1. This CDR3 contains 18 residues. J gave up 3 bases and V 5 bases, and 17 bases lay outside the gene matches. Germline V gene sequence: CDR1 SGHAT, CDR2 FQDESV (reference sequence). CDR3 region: CASSAPPGQGGGYTEAFF. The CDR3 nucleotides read TGTGCCAGCAGCGCCCCCCCCGGACAGGGAGGGGGGTACACTGAAGCTTTCTTT.